A single TCR beta chain is shown here with its context. Its antigen remains unknown. Assay used: immunoSEQ multiplex PCR; TCRdb lists only in-frame clones, some missing. This sample yields approximately 58,000 clones, of which 75% to 85% are seen a single time; 0.95% to 1.5% belongs to the top ten. This sample stems from a study of OX40 agonist ivuxolimab in advanced cancers. CDR3 length: 14 amino acids. Germline V gene sequence: CDR1 SGHTA, CDR2 FQGTGA. The V end lost 1 base, the J end lost 0 bases, and 3 bases lay between the germline ends. The study's findings and limits: The authors also found low normalized T-cell clonal expansion in some nonresponders.

Material: CD4+ or CD8+ T cells sorted from blood, obtained in a trial of the OX40 agonist ivuxolimab. This sequence joins TRBV7-3 and TRBJ2-2; D gene unclear. The source is an adult with an advanced solid tumor such as melanoma, head and neck, liver or kidney cancer. The CDR3 DNA follows: TGTGCCAGCAGCTTAAGCACGAACACCGGGGAGCTGTTTTTT. Translation: CASSLSTNTGELFF.